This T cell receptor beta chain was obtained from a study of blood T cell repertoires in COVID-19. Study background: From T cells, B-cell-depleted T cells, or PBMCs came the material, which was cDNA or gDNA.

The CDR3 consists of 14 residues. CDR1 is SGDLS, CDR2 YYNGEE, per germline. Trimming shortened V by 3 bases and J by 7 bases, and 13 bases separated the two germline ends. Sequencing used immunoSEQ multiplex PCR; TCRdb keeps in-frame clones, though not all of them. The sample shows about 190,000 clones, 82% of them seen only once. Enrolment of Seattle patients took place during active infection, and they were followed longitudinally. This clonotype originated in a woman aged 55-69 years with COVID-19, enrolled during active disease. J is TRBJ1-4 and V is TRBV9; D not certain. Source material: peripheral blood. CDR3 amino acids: CASSAPGRGEKLFF. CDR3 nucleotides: TGTGCCAGCAGCGCACCAGGTCGGGGTGAAAAACTGTTTTTT.